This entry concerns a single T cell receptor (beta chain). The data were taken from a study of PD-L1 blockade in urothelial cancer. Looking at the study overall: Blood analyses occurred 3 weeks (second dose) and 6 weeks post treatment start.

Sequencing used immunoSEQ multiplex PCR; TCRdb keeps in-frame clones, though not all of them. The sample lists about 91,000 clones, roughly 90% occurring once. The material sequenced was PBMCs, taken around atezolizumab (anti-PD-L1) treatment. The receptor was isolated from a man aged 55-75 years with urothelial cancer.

CDR3: CASEAGAGRVVWGYTF. CDR3 in DNA: TGTGCCAGCGAAGCCGGGGCAGGGAGGGTGGTTTGGGGCTACACCTTC. This chain joins TRBV28 and TRBJ1-2, with a weak D call TRBD1 (5 bases). Germline CDR1 MDHEN, CDR2 SYDVKM. V lost 8 bases, J lost 8 bases, and 27 bases lay in between. This CDR3 comprises 16 residues.